This T cell receptor (beta chain) was recorded in a study of ipilimumab plus nivolumab after autologous stem cell transplantation. Looking at the study overall: Median doses per patient: roughly five ipilimumab, 7 to 9 nivolumab.

The repertoire was sequenced with immunoSEQ multiplex PCR; TCRdb's copy has only in-frame clones and lacks some. Of 4,500 to 6,000 clones in the sample, more than 65% were seen once. CDR3 length equals 16 residues. Trimming took 4 bases from V and 8 from J; bases not matched to a gene: 14. Germline lookup yields CDR1 SGHVS and CDR2 FNYEAQ. Patients got ipilimumab 1 mg/kg beginning 14 to 28 days post-transplant. Patients received nivolumab 3 mg/kg at weeks 1, 4, 7, 10, then fortnightly to week 26. The TCR sequence derives from a male donor with multiple myeloma. The rearrangement links TRBV7-6 to TRBJ2-3; 8 bases are a match to TRBD1. The specimen was PBMCs, collected in a trial of ipilimumab plus nivolumab as post-transplant consolidation. CDR3 in DNA: TGTGCCAGCAGCTCACCCTCGGCAGGGGGCTTGGTTACGCAGTATTTT. Its protein product is CASSSPSAGGLVTQYF.